Following are 3 T cell receptor beta chains from one sample sequenced in a study of blood T cell repertoires in COVID-19. Some clones are missing from TCRdb's copy, which holds only in-frame ones; the method was immunoSEQ multiplex PCR. Of hundreds of thousands of clones in the sample, 75% to 90% are singletons; the top ten hold around 13%. Sequencing was done on a sample of peripheral blood. These receptors were taken from a woman between 70 and 85 years old with COVID-19, enrolled during active disease.

V is TRBV7-3 and J is TRBJ1-2, with D unclear. Trimming pared 4 bases from V and 1 base from J, leaving 13 bases between. This CDR3 has 15 amino acids. Germline CDR1 is SGHTA and CDR2 is FQGTGA. CDR3: CASSSFEVINYGYTF. Here the CDR3 DNA reads TGTGCCAGCAGCTCCTTTGAGGTCATTAACTATGGCTACACCTTC.

This clone was seen just once. V is TRBV9 and J is TRBJ2-1, with unresolved D. Trimming shortened V by 3 bases and J by 4 bases, and 11 bases separated the two germline ends. The CDR3 has 14 amino acids. The germline V gene has CDR1 SGDLS and CDR2 YYNGEE. Here the CDR3 reads CASSGALQYNEQFF. CDR3 bases: TGTGCCAGCAGCGGAGCACTCCAATACAATGAGCAGTTCTTC.

The chain links TRBV6-5 to TRBJ1-1, with D uncertain. CDR3 length: 12 amino acids. In germline, CDR1 is MNHEY, CDR2 SVGAGI. Trimming took off 2 bases at V and 7 bases at J, with 8 bases between the two ends. This chain's CDR3 is CASSYEGLEAFF. The CDR3 DNA sequence: TGTGCCAGCAGTTACGAAGGACTTGAAGCTTTCTTT.